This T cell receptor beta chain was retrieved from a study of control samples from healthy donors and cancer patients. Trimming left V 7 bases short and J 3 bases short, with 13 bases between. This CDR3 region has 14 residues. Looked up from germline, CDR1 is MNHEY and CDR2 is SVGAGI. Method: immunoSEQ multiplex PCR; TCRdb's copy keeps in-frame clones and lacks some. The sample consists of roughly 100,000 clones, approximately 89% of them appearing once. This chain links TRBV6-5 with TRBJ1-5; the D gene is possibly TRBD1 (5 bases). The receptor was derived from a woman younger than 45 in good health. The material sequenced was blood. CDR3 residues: CASKKGTHNQPQHF. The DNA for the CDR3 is TGTGCCAGCAAAAAGGGGACCCACAATCAGCCCCAGCATTTT.